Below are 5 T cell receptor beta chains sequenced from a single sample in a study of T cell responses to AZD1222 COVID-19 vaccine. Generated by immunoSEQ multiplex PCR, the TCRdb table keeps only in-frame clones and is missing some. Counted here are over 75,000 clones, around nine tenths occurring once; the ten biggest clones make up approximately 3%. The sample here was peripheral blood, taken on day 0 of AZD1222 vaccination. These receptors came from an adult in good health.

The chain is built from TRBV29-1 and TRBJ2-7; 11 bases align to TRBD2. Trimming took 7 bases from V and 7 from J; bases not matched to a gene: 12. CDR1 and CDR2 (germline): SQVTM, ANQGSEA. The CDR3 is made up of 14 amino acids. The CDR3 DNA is TGCAGCGCCCGAGGGCTAGCGGGAGGAGGGGAGCAGTACTTC. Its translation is CSARGLAGGGEQYF.

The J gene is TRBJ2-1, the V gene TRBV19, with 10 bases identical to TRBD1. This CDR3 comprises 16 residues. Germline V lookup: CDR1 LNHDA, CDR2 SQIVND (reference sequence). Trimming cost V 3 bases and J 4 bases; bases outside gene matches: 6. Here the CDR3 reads CASSIAGTGVYNEQFF. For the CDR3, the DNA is TGTGCCAGTAGTATCGCAGGGACAGGGGTATACAATGAGCAGTTCTTC.

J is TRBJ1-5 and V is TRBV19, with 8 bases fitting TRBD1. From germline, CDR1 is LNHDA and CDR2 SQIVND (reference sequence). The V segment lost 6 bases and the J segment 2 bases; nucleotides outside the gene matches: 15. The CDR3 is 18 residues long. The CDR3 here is CASRSWTGNIFGNQPQHF. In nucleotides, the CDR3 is TGTGCCAGTAGGAGCTGGACAGGGAATATTTTTGGCAATCAGCCCCAGCATTTT.

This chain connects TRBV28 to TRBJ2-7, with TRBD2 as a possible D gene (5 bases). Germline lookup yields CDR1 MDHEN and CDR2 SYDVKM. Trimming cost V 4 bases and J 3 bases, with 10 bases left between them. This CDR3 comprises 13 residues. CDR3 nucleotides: TGTGCCAGCAGTTCCGGGGTAAGCTACGAGCAGTACTTC. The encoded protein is CASSSGVSYEQYF.

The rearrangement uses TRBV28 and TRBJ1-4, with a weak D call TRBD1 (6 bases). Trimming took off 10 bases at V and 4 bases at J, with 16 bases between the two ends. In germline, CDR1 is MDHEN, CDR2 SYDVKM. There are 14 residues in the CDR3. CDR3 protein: CAIQLQGSNEKLFF. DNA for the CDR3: TGTGCCATCCAACTACAGGGTAGTAATGAAAAACTGTTTTTT.